Described below is a single TCR beta chain sequence and its context. Its antigen is not identified. A read error may produce the germline difference seen at one junction end. Researchers made TCR cDNA using 5'RACE template switching, and this step added a universal primer site and UMIs. TCRdb itself ran the 5' RACE reads through MiXCR, one entry per CDR3 protein. Counted here are approximately 510,000 distinct CDR3 sequences, 21% occurring once; the ten biggest clones make up about 17%. The data were obtained in a study of T cells after yellow fever vaccination. Whole-study results and caveats: Booster sampling recovered most clones from primary vaccination (around 97% CD4, roughly 88% CD8).

The input for sequencing was PBMCs, taken 21 days after the first yellow fever vaccination. This clonotype originated in a young man who received the YFV17D yellow fever vaccine.

The CDR3 DNA is TGTGCCAGCGGCTTAGACTGGATCACAGATACGCAGTATTTT. It is translated as CASGLDWITDTQYF. V usage is TRBV7-6 and J usage is TRBJ2-3, with unresolved D. The CDR3 totals 14 residues. The germline CDR1 and CDR2 sequences are SGHVS and FNYEAQ.